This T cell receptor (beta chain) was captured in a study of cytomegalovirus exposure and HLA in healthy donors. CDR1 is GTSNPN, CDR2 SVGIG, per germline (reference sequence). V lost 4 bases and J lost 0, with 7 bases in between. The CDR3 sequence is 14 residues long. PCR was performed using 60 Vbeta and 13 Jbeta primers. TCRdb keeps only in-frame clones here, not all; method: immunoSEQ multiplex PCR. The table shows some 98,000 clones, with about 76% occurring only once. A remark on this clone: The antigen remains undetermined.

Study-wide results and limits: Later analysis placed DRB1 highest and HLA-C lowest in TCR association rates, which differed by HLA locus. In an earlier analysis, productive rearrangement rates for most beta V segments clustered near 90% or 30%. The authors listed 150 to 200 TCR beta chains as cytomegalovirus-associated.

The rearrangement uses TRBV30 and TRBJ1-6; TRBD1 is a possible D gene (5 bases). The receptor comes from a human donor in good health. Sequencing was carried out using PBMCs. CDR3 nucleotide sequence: TGTGCCTGGAACAGGCGCTCCTATAATTCACCCCTCCACTTT. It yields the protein CAWNRRSYNSPLHF.